In this sample, the clone carrying this TCR beta chain turned up a few times. Participants were placed into cohorts based on the clinical history they reported. The data originate from a study of blood T cell repertoires in COVID-19. The overall study: T cells, B-cell-depleted T cells, or PBMCs provided the cDNA or gDNA that served as material.

Trimming left V 0 bases short and J 4 bases short, with 13 bases between. Germline assignment: CDR1 SGHDT and CDR2 YYEEEE. This CDR3 is built from 15 residues. Only in-frame clones appear in the TCRdb table, and some are missing; sequencing was by immunoSEQ multiplex PCR. The sample shows under 250,000 clones, roughly 87% of them seen only once. The V and J genes are TRBV5-6 and TRBJ1-2, with a tentative D call TRBD1 (5 bases). The specimen sequenced was PBMCs or T cells enriched from blood (not recorded which). This clonotype was obtained from a man aged 30 to 39 who had recovered from COVID-19. CDR3 sequence (DNA): TGTGCCAGCAGCTTGGCAACAGGTGGGCCCTATGGCTACACCTTC. Its translation: CASSLATGGPYGYTF.